The 30 T cell receptor beta chains below all came from one sample that was sequenced in a study of identical twins. TCRdb analysed the 5' RACE reads with MiXCR anew, one entry per CDR3 protein. The sample consists of 300,000 to 400,000 distinct CDR3 sequences, about 12% of them appearing once. This sample also appeared in a second study, on yellow fever vaccine responses in identical twins.

Sequencing input: CD8+ T cells sorted from blood. The receptors here all came from a woman aged 18-29 years in good health.

The chain carries TRBV12-3 or TRBV12-4 and TRBJ2-3, with 11 bases identical to TRBD2. The length of the CDR3 is 15 residues. Trimming removed 4 bases from V and 3 bases from J; junction bases left unmatched: 3. The chain's CDR3 is CASSSGLAATDTQYF. The CDR3 DNA is TGTGCCAGCAGTTCGGGACTAGCGGCAACAGATACGCAGTATTTT.

This clonotype was picked up a small number of times. V is TRBV12-2 and J is TRBJ2-3; the table's D gene call, TRBD1, was not cross checked with the DNA. TRBV12-2 is deemed a pseudogene. The CDR3 consists of 19 residues. CDR3 protein: CASRPPCPGISTGSDTQYF. CDR3 in DNA: TGTGCAAGTCGCCCACCCTGTCCCGGGATATCGACAGGGTCAGATACGCAGTATTTT.

The chain employs TRBV20-1 and TRBJ2-1; 11 bases agree with TRBD2. The V gene's germline CDR1 is DFQATT and CDR2 SNEGSKA (reference sequence). V trimming: 5 bases; J trimming: 5 bases; junction bases outside the gene matches: 8. This CDR3 is built from 15 residues. CDR3 loop: CSARLLAGVDNEQFF. The CDR3 DNA is TGCAGTGCTCGCTTACTAGCGGGAGTTGACAATGAGCAGTTCTTC.

The chain combines TRBV29-1 with TRBJ2-3; maybe TRBD1 (5 bases). CDR1 is SQVTM, CDR2 ANQGSEA, per germline. V lost 7 bases to trimming and J lost 4 bases, with 15 bases between them. The CDR3 is 13 amino acids. CDR3 DNA: TGCAGCGCTCCTGGAGCCAGGGCAGATACGCAGTATTTT. Protein sequence: CSAPGARADTQYF.

In its sample, this clonotype was seen many times. The rearrangement uses TRBV28 and TRBJ2-7, with D unclear. This CDR3 is built from 13 residues. The germline gives CDR1 MDHEN, CDR2 SYDVKM. With 5 bases removed from V and 5 bases from J, the gap between germline ends came to 13 bases. CDR3 sequence reads: CASSSPGENEQYF. The CDR3 nucleotides read TGTGCCAGCAGTAGTCCAGGTGAAAACGAGCAGTACTTC.

The chain couples TRBV7-2 to TRBJ2-3, with no clear D. The V and J ends lost 5 bases and 5 bases respectively, with 11 bases between them. CDR3 length: 13 amino acids. Germline V gene sequence: CDR1 SGHTA, CDR2 FQGNSA. The CDR3 DNA sequence: TGTGCCAGCAGCCCCCCATCTGAAGATACGCAGTATTTT. Its translation: CASSPPSEDTQYF. Filled out from reference TRBV7-2 and TRBJ2-3, the complete variable domain reads GAGVSQSPSNKVTEKGKDVELRCDPISGHTALYWYRQSLGQGLEFLIYFQGNSAPDKSGLPSDRFSAERTGGSVSTLTIQRTQQEDSAVYLCASSPPSEDTQYFGPGTRLTVL.

The rearrangement links TRBV20-1 to TRBJ2-7, with 9 nucleotides matching TRBD2. Trimming took 3 bases from V and 5 from J; bases not matched to a gene: 14. CDR3 length: 16 amino acids. The germline V gene has CDR1 DFQATT and CDR2 SNEGSKA (reference sequence). CDR3 sequence (DNA): TGCAGTGCTAGGCCACGGGTGAGCGGGAGGATGGACGAGCAGTACTTC. Residues: CSARPRVSGRMDEQYF.

The chain employs TRBV19 and TRBJ2-7; tentative D call: TRBD2 (5 bases). The V gene lost 3 bases and the J gene lost 3 bases, with 15 bases spanning the gap. There are 15 residues in the CDR3. Germline CDR1 is LNHDA and CDR2 is SQIVND (reference sequence). CDR3 residues: CASSMLPGGVYEQYF. CDR3 bases: TGTGCCAGTAGTATGCTCCCCGGAGGCGTCTACGAGCAGTACTTC.

This clonotype was seen at least ten times. V is TRBV29-1 and J is TRBJ2-7; TRBD2 matches at 7 bases. Germline loops: CDR1 SQVTM, CDR2 ANQGSEA. The CDR3 has 13 amino acids. The junction had 6 bases not matched to a gene; V was cut back by 3 bases and J by 4 bases. CDR3 protein: CSVEVYSGYEQYF. Written as DNA, the CDR3 is TGCAGCGTTGAGGTTTATAGCGGGTACGAGCAGTACTTC.

Comment on this clonotype: The CDR3 does not end in the conserved phenylalanine or tryptophan, so this is likely a read error. The chain joins TRBV28 to TRBJ2-5; either TRBD1 or TRBD2 may supply D (5 bases each). The germline V gene encodes CDR1 MDHEN and CDR2 SYDVKM. The length of the CDR3 is 19 residues. Trimming removed 1 base at V and 3 bases at J, with 24 bases between. CDR3 residues: CASSLLGRTRGPLEETQYL. The CDR3 region has the DNA TGTGCCAGCAGTTTATTGGGACGGACTCGCGGGCCCCTTGAAGAGACCCAGTACTTA.

The gene calls are TRBV4-2 and TRBJ2-3, with 11 bases lining up with TRBD2. Trimming cost V 3 bases and J 0 bases; bases outside gene matches: 8. Germline lookup yields CDR1 LGHNA and CDR2 YNFKEQ. The CDR3 spans 18 residues. The CDR3 DNA reads TGTGCCAGCAGCCACCTAGCGGGAGGCTCCGCTAGCACAGATACGCAGTATTTT. This encodes CASSHLAGGSASTDTQYF.

J is TRBJ2-1 and V is TRBV10-3, with 8 bases aligning to TRBD2. The CDR3 spans 19 residues. V was clipped by 0 bases and J by 0 bases; unmatched bases: 10. CDR1 ENHRY and CDR2 SYGVKD come from the germline V gene. CDR3 protein: CAISESRAGVGSSYNEQFF. Here the CDR3 DNA reads TGTGCCATCAGTGAGTCGAGAGCGGGGGTTGGCAGCTCCTACAATGAGCAGTTCTTC.

This chain connects TRBV7-8 to TRBJ1-2, with D maybe TRBD1 (6 bases). CDR3 length equals 14 residues. The V end lost 5 bases, the J end lost 4 bases, and 14 bases lay between the germline ends. Germline assignment: CDR1 SGHVS and CDR2 FQNEAQ. The CDR3 reads CASSTRGRPYGYTF. CDR3 DNA sequence: TGTGCCAGCAGCACCAGGGGCAGACCCTATGGCTACACCTTC.

This clonotype has just a few counts. The chain is built from TRBV10-3 and TRBJ1-1; D gene ambiguous. The CDR3 has 14 amino acids. Germline values: CDR1 ENHRY, CDR2 SYGVKD. With 5 bases removed from V and 6 bases from J, the gap between germline ends came to 16 bases. The CDR3 loop reads CAISPFSERSEAFF. CDR3 bases: TGTGCCATCAGTCCGTTCAGCGAAAGATCTGAAGCTTTCTTT.

The sample holds a few counts of this clonotype. In DNA, the CDR3 is TGCGCCAGCAGCTTGGCCGGGACAACGAACACCGGGGAGCTGTTTTTT. Residues: CASSLAGTTNTGELFF. V is TRBV5-1 and J is TRBJ2-2; a weak D match, TRBD1 (6 bases). Germline V gives CDR1 SGHRS, CDR2 YFSETQ. CDR3 length equals 16 residues. With 0 bases removed from V and 0 bases from J, the gap between germline ends came to 9 bases.

This clonotype was detected a few times. The chain uses TRBV12-3 or TRBV12-4 and TRBJ2-3; possibly TRBD1 or TRBD2 for D (5 bases each). This CDR3 is built from 14 residues. V shed 3 bases and J shed 1 base, with 8 bases lying between them. CDR3 coding DNA: TGTGCCAGCAGTTTTGAGGGGCGCACAGATACGCAGTATTTT. It is translated as CASSFEGRTDTQYF.

This clonotype was seen many times. The chain recombines TRBV15 with TRBJ2-3, with D unresolved. Germline CDR1 reads LNHNV; CDR2 reads YYDKDF (reference sequence). Trimming shortened V by 10 bases and J by 2 bases, and 16 bases separated the two germline ends. CDR3 size: 14 residues. The CDR3 loop is CASQKAGPTDTQYF. CDR3 coding DNA: TGTGCCAGCCAAAAGGCAGGCCCCACAGATACGCAGTATTTT. The full variable domain, rest sourced from reference TRBV15 and TRBJ2-3, is DAMVIQNPRYQVTQFGKPVTLSCSQTLNHNVMYWYQQKSSQAPKLLFHYYDKDFNNEADTPDNFQSRRPNTSFCFLDIRSPGLGDTAMYLCASQKAGPTDTQYFGPGTRLTVL.

This chain links TRBV15 with TRBJ2-3; 8 bases agree with TRBD2. Germline CDR1 and CDR2: LNHNV and YYDKDF (reference sequence). With V trimmed by 2 bases and J by 2 bases, 6 bases remained unmatched. This CDR3 region has 16 residues. In nucleotides, the CDR3 is TGTGCCACCAGCAGACTACCGGGAGGGCCCACAGATACGCAGTATTTT. This sequence encodes CATSRLPGGPTDTQYF.

This clonotype turned up a few times. This chain connects TRBV3-1 to TRBJ2-3; the D gene is possibly TRBD1 (5 bases). This CDR3 region has 17 residues. Trimming took 1 base from V and 0 from J, leaving 14 bases between them. Germline CDR1 and CDR2: LGHDT and YNNKEL (reference sequence). CDR3 DNA: TGTGCCAGCAGCCAAGTGGGGCGAAGAACTAGCACAGATACGCAGTATTTT. This sequence encodes CASSQVGRRTSTDTQYF.

The chain is built from TRBV4-1 and TRBJ2-2; possible D gene TRBD2, 6 bases. Germline V gives CDR1 MGHRA, CDR2 YSYEKL. This CDR3 region has 16 residues. V was trimmed by 0 bases and J by 1 base, leaving 9 bases between them. The chain's CDR3 is CASSQEEAGNTGELFF. The DNA for the CDR3 is TGCGCCAGCAGCCAAGAGGAAGCGGGGAACACCGGGGAGCTGTTTTTT.

This clonotype was observed a handful of times. Germline and junction disagree at one end, which may indicate a read error. For the CDR3, the DNA is TGTGCCAGCGGCCAAGGTCAGGGGGGCGCAGATACGCAGTATTTT. It is translated as CASGQGQGGADTQYF. The V and J genes are TRBV3-1 and TRBJ2-3; D is possibly TRBD1 (7 bases). CDR1 is LGHDT and CDR2 is YNNKEL in the germline V gene (reference sequence). The CDR3 contains 15 residues.

This chain links TRBV6-4 with TRBJ2-1; 14 bases fit TRBD2. This CDR3 comprises 19 residues. Germline V CDR1 and CDR2: MRHNA, SNTAGT. Unmatched junction bases numbered 12, after V lost 7 bases and J lost 1 base. CDR3 DNA: TGTGCCAGCATGCCCCGACTAGCGGGGGGGCCGGGGTCCTACAATGAGCAGTTCTTC. Its translation is CASMPRLAGGPGSYNEQFF.

This CDR3 reads CSARGGVGAYNEQFF. The CDR3 DNA sequence: TGCAGTGCTAGAGGCGGGGTAGGTGCATACAATGAGCAGTTCTTC. The chain couples TRBV20-1 to TRBJ2-1, with D tentatively TRBD2 (6 bases). Germline V gene data show CDR1 as DFQATT and CDR2 as SNEGSKA (reference sequence). CDR3 length equals 15 residues. Trimming left V 1 base short and J 4 bases short, with 14 bases between.

This clonotype appeared many times. The chain couples TRBV5-1 to TRBJ2-3; D is uncertain. Looked up from germline, CDR1 is SGHRS and CDR2 is YFSETQ. This CDR3 is 14 amino acids long. With 5 bases removed from V and 2 bases from J, the gap between germline ends came to 12 bases. The CDR3 DNA sequence: TGCGCCAGCAGGGTTGAGTCTCCCACAGATACGCAGTATTTT. Its protein product is CASRVESPTDTQYF.

The chain is built from TRBV5-5 and TRBJ1-2, with D hard to call. V was pared by 1 base and J by 2 bases, with 9 bases between. The CDR3 length is 14 residues. CDR1 is SGHKS, CDR2 YYEKEE, per germline (reference sequence). This chain's CDR3 is CASSLYPENYGYTF. CDR3 DNA: TGTGCCAGCAGCTTGTACCCAGAGAACTATGGCTACACCTTC.

This clonotype was observed many times. The gene calls are TRBV12-3 or TRBV12-4 and TRBJ2-7; the D is unclear. V was cut by 3 bases and J by 6 bases, with 9 bases left in between. The CDR3 loop spans 12 amino acids. CDR3 sequence: CASSFGSLEQYV. The DNA for the CDR3 is TGTGCCAGCAGTTTCGGTTCTCTCGAGCAGTACGTC.

This clonotype turned up a few times. The chain employs TRBV6-1 and TRBJ2-1, with 12 bases that match TRBD2. The CDR3 totals 16 residues. Looked up from germline, CDR1 is MNHNS and CDR2 is SASEGT. J lost 5 bases, V lost 2 bases, and 4 bases had no gene match. CDR3 nucleotide sequence: TGTGCCAGCAGTGAACTAGCGGGAGGGAAAAACAATGAGCAGTTCTTC. Its translation is CASSELAGGKNNEQFF.

The chain carries TRBV4-1 and TRBJ2-3; no clear D gene. This CDR3 comprises 15 residues. V was pared by 0 bases and J by 2 bases, with 9 bases between. CDR1 MGHRA and CDR2 YSYEKL come from the germline V gene. The CDR3 spells CASSQDWASTDTQYF. In DNA, the CDR3 is TGCGCCAGCAGCCAAGATTGGGCCTCCACAGATACGCAGTATTTT.

This clonotype was detected ten times or more. This sequence joins TRBV12-3 or TRBV12-4 and TRBJ2-3; D is unresolved. Trimming stripped 3 bases from V and 7 bases from J, with 5 bases between. The CDR3 runs 11 residues. The CDR3 reads CASSFRHTQYF. CDR3 in DNA: TGTGCCAGCAGTTTCCGACATACGCAGTATTTT.

This clonotype has just a few counts. The J gene is TRBJ2-1, the V gene TRBV12-3 or TRBV12-4; TRBD1 might be the D (7 bases). V was pared by 1 base and J by 8 bases, with 12 bases between. The CDR3 extends over 14 amino acids. The CDR3 nucleotides read TGTGCCAGCAGTTTAGAAGGGGGCGGGGATGAGCAGTTCTTC. It specifies CASSLEGGGDEQFF.